This TCR beta chain was sequenced in a study of early T cells in non-severe SARS-CoV-2 infection. The wider study: Sequencing input comprised bulk RNA from unsorted whole blood; chain pairing was not available.

The CDR3 consists of 15 residues. Germline CDR1 SGHDN, CDR2 FVKESK. Study-level results: Matching with VDJdb favored anti-spike CD8 responses (missing private and CD4 specificities).

Unique molecular identifier tags were affixed to discrete cDNA molecules. One entry per CDR3 protein results from TCRdb running MiXCR on the 5' RACE reads. The sample holds about 64,000 distinct CDR3 sequences; 10% to 15% are singletons and the top ten take approximately 1.4%. Comments on this clonotype: Its antigen is unidentified. Compared with germline, one end of the junction differs, possibly owing to a read error.

The chain links TRBV14 to TRBJ2-7; D possibly corresponds to TRBD2 (6 bases). The material sequenced was whole blood, taken at baseline. The source is an adult who was a healthcare worker with PCR-confirmed SARS-CoV-2 infection or an uninfected control (not recorded which). In DNA form, the CDR3 reads TGTGCCAGCAGCGTCACGGCGGGAAGCTCCTACGAACAGTACTTC. It yields the protein CASSVTAGSSYEQYF. Using reference TRBV14 and TRBJ2-7 for the parts outside the CDR3, the full variable domain is EAGVTQFPSHSVIEKGQTVTLRCDPISGHDNLYWYRRVMGKEIKFLLHFVKESKQDESGMPNNRFLAERTGGTYSTLKVQPAELEDSGVYFCASSVTAGSSYEQYFGPGTRLTVT.